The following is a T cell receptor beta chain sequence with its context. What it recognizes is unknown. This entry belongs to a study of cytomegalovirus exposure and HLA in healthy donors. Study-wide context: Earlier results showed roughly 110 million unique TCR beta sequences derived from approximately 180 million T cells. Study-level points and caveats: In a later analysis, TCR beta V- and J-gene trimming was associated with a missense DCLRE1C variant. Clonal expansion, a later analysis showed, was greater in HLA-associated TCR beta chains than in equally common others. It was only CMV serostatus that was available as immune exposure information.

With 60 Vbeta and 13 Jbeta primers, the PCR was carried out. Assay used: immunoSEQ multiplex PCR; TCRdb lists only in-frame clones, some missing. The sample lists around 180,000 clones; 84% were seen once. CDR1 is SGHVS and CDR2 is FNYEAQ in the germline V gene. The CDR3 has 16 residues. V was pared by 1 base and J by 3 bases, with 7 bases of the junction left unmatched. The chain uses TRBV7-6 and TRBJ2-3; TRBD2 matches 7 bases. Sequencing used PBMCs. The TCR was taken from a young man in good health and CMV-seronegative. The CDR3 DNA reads TGTGCCAGCAGCTTAGGTTCGGGAGGTCCAACAGATACGCAGTATTTT. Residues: CASSLGSGGPTDTQYF.